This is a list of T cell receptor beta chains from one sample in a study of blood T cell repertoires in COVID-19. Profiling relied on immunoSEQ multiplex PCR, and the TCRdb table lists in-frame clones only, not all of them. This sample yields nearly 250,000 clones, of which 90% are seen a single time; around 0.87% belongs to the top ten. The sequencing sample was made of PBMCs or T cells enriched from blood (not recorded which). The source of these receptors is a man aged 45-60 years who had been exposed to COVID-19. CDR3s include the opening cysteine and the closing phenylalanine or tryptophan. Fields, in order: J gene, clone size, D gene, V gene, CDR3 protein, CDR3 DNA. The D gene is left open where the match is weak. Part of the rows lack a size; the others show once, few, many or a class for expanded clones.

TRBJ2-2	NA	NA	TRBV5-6	CASSLRRVGELFF	TGTGCCAGCAGCTTGAGGAGGGTCGGGGAGCTGTTTTTT
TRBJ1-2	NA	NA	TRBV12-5	CASGSGTTNYGYTF	TGTGCTAGTGGCTCCGGGACAACGAACTATGGCTACACCTTC
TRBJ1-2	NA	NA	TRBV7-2	CASSLGDFYGYTF	TGTGCCAGCAGCTTAGGGGACTTCTATGGCTACACCTTC
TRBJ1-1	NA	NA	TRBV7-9	CASSSINGGRGDTEAFF	TGTGCCAGCAGCTCAATAAACGGGGGCCGGGGGGACACTGAAGCTTTCTTT
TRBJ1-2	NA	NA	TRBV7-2	CASSFGPGFVHYGYTF	NA
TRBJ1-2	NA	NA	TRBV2	CASSAMGSGYGYTF	TGTGCCAGCAGTGCTATGGGCAGCGGCTATGGCTACACCTTC
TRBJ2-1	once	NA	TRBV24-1	CATAGGVPGGYEQFF	TGTGCCACCGCCGGAGGGGTCCCCGGGGGATATGAGCAGTTCTTC
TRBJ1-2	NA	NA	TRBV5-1	CASSFMGGTGYGYTF	TGCGCCAGCAGCTTTATGGGAGGAACAGGCTATGGCTACACCTTC
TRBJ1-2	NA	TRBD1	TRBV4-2	CASSRGQGAYYGYTF	TGTGCCAGCAGCCGGGGACAGGGGGCCTACTATGGCTACACCTTC
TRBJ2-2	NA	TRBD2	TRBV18	CASSTSSGANTGELFF	TGTGCCAGCTCAACTTCTAGCGGGGCGAACACCGGGGAGCTGTTTTTT
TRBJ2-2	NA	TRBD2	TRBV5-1	CASSPTTSPNTGELFF	TGCGCCAGCAGCCCTACGACTAGCCCGAACACCGGGGAGCTGTTTTTT
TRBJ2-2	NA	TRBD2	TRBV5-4	CASSLAGGTNTGELFF	TGTGCCAGCAGCTTGGCCGGGGGGACGAACACCGGGGAGCTGTTTTTT
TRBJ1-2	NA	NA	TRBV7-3	CASRPDRPLGYTF	TGTGCCAGCAGACCGGACAGACCCTTGGGCTACACCTTC
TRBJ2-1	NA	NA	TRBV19	CASSITWGGASGYNEQFF	TGTGCCAGTAGTATAACTTGGGGGGGGGCTAGCGGCTACAATGAGCAGTTCTTC
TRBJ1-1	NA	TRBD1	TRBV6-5	CASSYSTDRGEAFF	TGTGCCAGCAGTTACTCGACAGACAGGGGTGAAGCTTTCTTT
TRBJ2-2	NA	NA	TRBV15	CATSRDSPPLAGELFF	TGTGCCACCAGCAGAGATTCTCCCCCCTTAGCCGGGGAGCTGTTTTTT
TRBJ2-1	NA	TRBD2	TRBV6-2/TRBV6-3	CASSYGSGRTLFF	TGTGCCAGCAGTTATGGTAGCGGGAGGACGCTATTCTTC
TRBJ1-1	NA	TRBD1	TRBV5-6	CASSLGTGGFDTEAFF	TGTGCCAGCAGCCTGGGGACAGGGGGTTTCGACACTGAAGCTTTCTTT
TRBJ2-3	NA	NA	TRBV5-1	CASSLAAGLQDTQYF	TGCGCCAGCAGCTTGGCCGCGGGGCTCCAAGATACGCAGTATTTT
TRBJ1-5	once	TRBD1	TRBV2	CASSGQGISNQPQHF	TGTGCCAGCAGTGGACAGGGTATTTCCAATCAGCCCCAGCATTTT
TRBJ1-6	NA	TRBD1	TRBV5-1	CASSEGQFSSPLHF	TGCGCCAGCAGCGAGGGACAGTTCTCTTCACCCCTCCACTTT
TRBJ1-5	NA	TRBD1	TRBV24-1	CATSDIQGADQPQHF	TGTGCCACCAGTGATATTCAGGGGGCTGATCAGCCCCAGCATTTT
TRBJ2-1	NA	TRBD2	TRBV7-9	CASSRGVASGSLEQFF	TGTGCCAGCAGCCGGGGGGTGGCTAGCGGGAGCCTTGAGCAGTTCTTC
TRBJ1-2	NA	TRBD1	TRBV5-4	CASSLARGLDYGYTF	TGTGCCAGCAGCTTGGCCAGGGGGCTAGACTATGGCTACACCTTC
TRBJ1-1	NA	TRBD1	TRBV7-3	CASSLHTAGTGNTEAFF	TGTGCCAGCAGCTTACACACCGCCGGGACAGGGAACACTGAAGCTTTCTTT
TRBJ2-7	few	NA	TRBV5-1	CASSWAESSYEQYF	TGCGCCAGCAGCTGGGCAGAAAGCTCCTACGAGCAGTACTTC
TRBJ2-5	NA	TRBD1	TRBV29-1	CSATGGQETQYF	TGCAGCGCGACAGGGGGGCAAGAGACCCAGTACTTC
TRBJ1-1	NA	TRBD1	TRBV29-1	CSVANPGQITEAFF	TGCAGCGTAGCAAACCCGGGACAGATAACTGAAGCTTTCTTT
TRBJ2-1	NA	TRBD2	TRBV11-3	CASSLDTAGGPEQFF	TGTGCCAGCAGCTTAGATACCGCGGGAGGGCCGGAGCAGTTCTTC
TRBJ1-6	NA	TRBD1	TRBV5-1	CASSSLGQGDNSPLHF	TGCGCCAGCAGTTCCCTGGGACAGGGAGATAATTCACCCCTCCACTTT
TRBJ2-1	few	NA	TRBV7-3	CASSLEPNNEQFF	TGTGCCAGCAGCTTAGAGCCGAACAATGAGCAGTTCTTC
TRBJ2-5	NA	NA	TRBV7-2	CASSFRGYQETQYF	TGTGCCAGCAGTTTTCGGGGTTACCAAGAGACCCAGTACTTC
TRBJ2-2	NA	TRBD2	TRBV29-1	CSVDTSGREAGELFF	TGCAGCGTTGATACGAGCGGGAGGGAGGCCGGGGAGCTGTTTTTT
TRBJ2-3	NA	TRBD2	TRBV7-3	CASSLMGTSGDTQYF	TGTGCCAGCAGCTTAATGGGGACTAGCGGCGATACGCAGTATTTT
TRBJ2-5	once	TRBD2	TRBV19	CASSETSKETQYF	TGTGCCAGTAGTGAGACTAGCAAGGAGACCCAGTACTTC
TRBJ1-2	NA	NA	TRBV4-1	CASRKGGRGEGYTF	TGCGCCAGCAGAAAGGGAGGTCGTGGTGAGGGCTACACCTTC
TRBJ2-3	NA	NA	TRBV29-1	CSVEGTVSLGTDTQYF	TGCAGCGTTGAAGGGACAGTCTCTTTAGGCACAGATACGCAGTATTTT
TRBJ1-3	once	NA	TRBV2	CASSERRRSLDTIYF	TGTGCCAGCAGTGAACGGAGGCGGAGTCTGGACACCATATATTTT